This is a list of T cell receptor beta chains from one sample in a study of blood T cell repertoires in COVID-19. Libraries were prepared by immunoSEQ multiplex PCR; TCRdb keeps only in-frame clonotypes and omits some of them. The sample yields 200,000 to 300,000 clones, nearly 90% seen once. The sample comprised PBMCs or T cells enriched from blood (not recorded which). The receptors were gathered from a woman in her 30s with acute COVID-19. The CDR3 runs from the conserved cysteine through the conserved F or W. A D gene is named only where the DNA matches it firmly. Size is omitted from some rows. Given values are once, few, many or a class for expanded clones.

clone size,V gene,D gene,J gene,CDR3 DNA,CDR3 protein
NA,TRBV9,TRBD1,TRBJ1-6,TGTGCCAGCAGCATTTCAGGACAGGGAGGATCACCCCTCCACTTT,CASSISGQGGSPLHF
NA,TRBV5-6,TRBD1,TRBJ2-7,TGTGCCAGCAGCTTGGGGGGCAGGGGGCTAGCCGAGCAGTACTTC,CASSLGGRGLAEQYF
NA,TRBV4-1,TRBD2,TRBJ2-7,TGCGCCAGCAGCCAAAAGAATACGGGGGGGTCCAACTACGAGCAGTACTTC,CASSQKNTGGSNYEQYF
NA,TRBV6-5,TRBD1,TRBJ2-7,TGTGCCAGCAGTTATGGGGGACAGAGGGGCAACTACGAGCAGTACTTC,CASSYGGQRGNYEQYF
once,TRBV5-3,NA,TRBJ1-1,TGTGCCAGAGCTGGGCCTGGACAGACCACTGAAGCTTTCTTT,CARAGPGQTTEAFF
once,TRBV6-5,NA,TRBJ1-2,TGTGCCAGCAGTTACTCTTTGGGACTGCCTCGGGGCTACACCTTC,CASSYSLGLPRGYTF
NA,TRBV5-1,TRBD1,TRBJ2-7,TGCGCCAGCAGCTTACTGACAGGGTTAGGCTACGAGCAGTACTTC,CASSLLTGLGYEQYF
NA,TRBV11-2,NA,TRBJ2-7,TGTGCCAGCAGCTTAGGCGGCGGTCACCCACTCTACGAGCAGTACTTC,CASSLGGGHPLYEQYF
NA,TRBV7-3,NA,TRBJ1-3,TGTGCCAGCAGCCTGGGGGGGAACTCTGGAAACACCATATATTTT,CASSLGGNSGNTIYF
NA,TRBV13,NA,TRBJ1-1,TGTGCCAGCAGCCCTTGGGGAGGGGACACTGAAGCTTTCTTT,CASSPWGGDTEAFF
NA,TRBV27,NA,TRBJ2-1,TGTGCCAGCAGTTTTCGCAGGGATGATGAGCAGTTCTTC,CASSFRRDDEQFF
NA,TRBV9,NA,TRBJ1-6,TGTGCCAGCAGCGTAGGAGGTGGACAGAGACTCCACTTT,CASSVGGGQRLHF
NA,TRBV30,NA,TRBJ2-1,TGTGCCTGGAGTGCAGGGGTCAGCAATGAGCAGTTCTTC,CAWSAGVSNEQFF
NA,TRBV18,TRBD1,TRBJ1-4,TGTGCCAGCTCACCTAGGACAGGGGACGAAAAACTGTTTTTT,CASSPRTGDEKLFF
NA,TRBV4-1,TRBD1,TRBJ1-1,TGCGCCAGCAGCCATCCGGGCAGGGGGCACACTGAAGCTTTCTTT,CASSHPGRGHTEAFF
NA,TRBV12-3/TRBV12-4,NA,TRBJ2-1,TGTGCCAGCACCCCGGGACTCTACAATGAGCAGTTCTTC,CASTPGLYNEQFF
NA,TRBV15,NA,TRBJ1-5,TGTGCCACCAGCAGAGAGGAATTAAGTAGGGAGAATCAGCCCCAGCATTTT,CATSREELSRENQPQHF
NA,TRBV7-3,NA,TRBJ2-3,TGTGCCAGCAGTTTAGGCCGCGGGTTAGGCACAGATACGCAGTATTTT,CASSLGRGLGTDTQYF
NA,TRBV7-9,NA,TRBJ2-1,TGTGCCAGCAGCTTCCCCCTAGAGCAGTTCTTC,CASSFPLEQFF
NA,TRBV9,NA,TRBJ2-3,TGTGCCAGCAGCCCGCTGGGGGGCGGGGGTGAAGATACGCAGTATTTT,CASSPLGGGGEDTQYF
NA,TRBV7-9,NA,TRBJ1-4,TGTGCCATCGGGGAGGGTCTTAATGAAAAACTGTTTTTT,CAIGEGLNEKLFF
NA,TRBV19,NA,TRBJ2-7,TGTGCCAGTAGTATAGTCTCTAGAGGCTACGAGCAGTACTTC,CASSIVSRGYEQYF
NA,TRBV5-6,TRBD1,TRBJ1-4,TGTGCCAGCAGGACAGGGACTAATGAAAAACTGTTTTTT,CASRTGTNEKLFF
NA,TRBV5-1,TRBD1,TRBJ1-6,TGCGCCAGCACCCCTCTGGGGCAGGGGGCTGGTTCACCCCTCCACTTT,CASTPLGQGAGSPLHF
once,TRBV4-1,NA,TRBJ1-2,TGCGCCAGCAGCCAAGGAGTGGAGGGGCAGAACTATGGCTACACCTTC,CASSQGVEGQNYGYTF
once,TRBV7-8,NA,TRBJ2-7,TGTGCCAGCAGCTGGACGGCGGGGAGAGGCCCCTACGAGCAGTACTTC,CASSWTAGRGPYEQYF
NA,TRBV28,TRBD1,TRBJ1-3,TGTGCCAGCAGTTCTCCGGGACAGACCTCTGGAAACACCATATATTTT,CASSSPGQTSGNTIYF
NA,TRBV11-2,TRBD1,TRBJ2-1,TGTGCCAGCAGCTTAAACAGGGGGCCCGTTATCTCCTACAATGAGCAGTTCTTC,CASSLNRGPVISYNEQFF
once,TRBV19,NA,TRBJ1-5,TGTGCCAGTAGTATAGATCGGCAGGTTTCAGGCGATCAGCCCCAGCATTTT,CASSIDRQVSGDQPQHF
once,TRBV5-6,TRBD1,TRBJ1-6,TGTGCCAGCATTGGTTCAGGGACAGGGGAAAATTCACCCCTCCACTTT,CASIGSGTGENSPLHF
few,TRBV19,TRBD1,TRBJ1-1,TGTGCCAGTAGCACCGGGACAGGGGCGGTTCAGGGGGCTTTCTTT,CASSTGTGAVQGAFF
NA,TRBV7-8,TRBD1,TRBJ1-1,TGTGCCAGCAGCTTAACACCAGGGGGCGCCCCCGTTGAAGCTTTCTTT,CASSLTPGGAPVEAFF
NA,TRBV7-6,TRBD2,TRBJ2-5,TGTGCCAGCAGCTCCGGGACTACAAATCAAGAGACCCAGTACTTC,CASSSGTTNQETQYF
NA,TRBV27,TRBD1,TRBJ1-6,TGTGCCAGCAGTCTAGGACAGGGTTCTTCACCCCTCCACTTT,CASSLGQGSSPLHF
NA,TRBV5-1,TRBD1,TRBJ1-3,TGCGCCAGCAGCTGGGACAGACCCTCTGGAAACACCATATATTTT,CASSWDRPSGNTIYF
NA,TRBV2,TRBD1,TRBJ2-3,TGTGCCAGCAGTGGAGGGACAGGGACAGATACGCAGTATTTT,CASSGGTGTDTQYF
NA,TRBV6-5,NA,TRBJ2-7,TGTGCCAGCACCGAGAATCCCGCGGGCTACGAGCAGTACTTC,CASTENPAGYEQYF
NA,TRBV11-3,TRBD1,TRBJ2-7,TGTGCCAGCAGCTTACGAGGACAGGGTTCCTACGAGCAGTACTTC,CASSLRGQGSYEQYF
NA,TRBV5-4,TRBD1,TRBJ2-2,TGTGCCAGCAGCCGGGGACAGACGAACACCGGGGAGCTGTTTTTT,CASSRGQTNTGELFF
NA,TRBV18,NA,TRBJ1-2,TGTGCCAGCTCACCGGTTTCAGGGGAGGGAAACTATGGCTACACCTTC,CASSPVSGEGNYGYTF
few,TRBV9,TRBD1,TRBJ2-2,TGTGCCAGCAGCGTAGCTTACGACAGGGGGCTTGACACCGGGGAGCTGTTTTTT,CASSVAYDRGLDTGELFF
NA,TRBV11-2,NA,TRBJ2-1,TGTGCCAGCAGAAGTATCGCGGGTTCTAATGAGCAGTTCTTC,CASRSIAGSNEQFF
NA,TRBV28,NA,TRBJ2-3,TGTGCCAGCAACCCCCCGACAGGTCGGACAGATACGCAGTATTTT,CASNPPTGRTDTQYF
NA,TRBV7-6,NA,TRBJ1-1,TGTGCCAGCAGCTCGACGGGAAATGAAGCTTTCTTT,CASSSTGNEAFF
NA,TRBV5-4,TRBD1,TRBJ2-7,TGTGCCAGCAGCTTGGAAGGTACAGGGGAAGAGCAGTACTTC,CASSLEGTGEEQYF
NA,TRBV18,NA,TRBJ1-6,TGTGCCAGCTCACCACGCGAGGGCAGGGGTTGGTCACCCCTCCACTTT,CASSPREGRGWSPLHF
NA,TRBV28,NA,TRBJ1-4,TGTGCCAGCACCCCAGAAGGGACAACTGATGTGAACGAAAAACTGTTTTTT,CASTPEGTTDVNEKLFF
NA,TRBV6-1,NA,TRBJ1-3,TGTGCCAGCAGTGAAGAACTGAGCTCTGGAAACACCATATATTTT,CASSEELSSGNTIYF
NA,TRBV7-2,NA,TRBJ2-5,TGTGCCAGCAGCGCCGGGAGAGAGACCCAGTACTTC,CASSAGRETQYF
NA,TRBV12-3/TRBV12-4,NA,TRBJ1-5,TGTGCCAGCAGTTTCTCGGGGAAACAGCCCCAGCATTTT,CASSFSGKQPQHF
once,TRBV28,TRBD1,TRBJ2-5,TGTGCCAGCAGCTCGGACAGGTTTAAAGAGACCCAGTACTTC,CASSSDRFKETQYF
NA,TRBV28,TRBD1,TRBJ2-7,TGTGCCAGCAGCTTTTGGGGACAGGTCTCCTACGAGCAGTACTTC,CASSFWGQVSYEQYF
NA,TRBV5-4,TRBD2,TRBJ2-5,TGTGCCAGCAGCTTGACTAGCGGGGGGGAAGAGACCCAGTACTTC,CASSLTSGGEETQYF